Listed below are T cell receptor beta chains from one sample, sequenced in a study of blood T cell repertoires in COVID-19. The assay was immunoSEQ multiplex PCR, and TCRdb's table has in-frame clones only and misses some. The sample includes around 450,000 clones, roughly 89% of them seen just once. The specimen was peripheral blood. The receptors come from a woman aged 25 to 39 with acute or convalescent COVID-19. Both conserved end residues are part of each CDR3. A D gene is named only where the DNA matches it firmly. Size tells how often a clone was seen (once, few, many) or the class of an expanded clone, and some rows leave it out.

D	V	size	J	CDR3	DNA
-	TRBV7-2	-	TRBJ1-4	CASSSGSVFSDEKLFF	TGTGCCAGCAGCTCGGGTTCAGTCTTCAGTGATGAAAAACTGTTTTTT
TRBD2	TRBV7-2	-	TRBJ2-2	CASSQTSGANTGELFF	TGTGCCAGCAGCCAAACTAGCGGGGCGAACACCGGGGAGCTGTTTTTT
TRBD2	TRBV6-1	-	TRBJ2-5	CASSEGLAGGQETQYF	TGTGCCAGCAGTGAAGGACTAGCGGGGGGTCAGGAGACCCAGTACTTC
-	TRBV29-1	-	TRBJ1-1	CSVGSGATEAFF	TGCAGCGTTGGCAGCGGGGCCACTGAAGCTTTCTTT
-	TRBV29-1	-	TRBJ1-2	CSVVRYGYTF	TGCAGCGTTGTACGGTATGGCTACACCTTC
-	TRBV20-1	few	TRBJ1-5	CSAGDQLYSNQPQHF	TGCAGTGCTGGTGATCAACTCTATAGCAATCAGCCCCAGCATTTT
-	TRBV7-8	-	TRBJ1-6	CASSLGPGTSNSPLHF	TGTGCCAGCAGCTTGGGTCCCGGGACATCTAATTCACCCCTCCACTTT
TRBD1	TRBV29-1	-	TRBJ2-7	CSAKTGDSYEQYF	TGCAGCGCCAAGACAGGGGACTCCTACGAGCAGTACTTC
-	TRBV2	-	TRBJ1-6	CASSEGGGFLGSPLHF	TGTGCCAGCAGTGAAGGGGGAGGGTTTCTAGGTTCACCCCTCCACTTT
TRBD2	TRBV30	once	TRBJ2-7	CAWSVWSGGYEQYF	TGTGCCTGGAGTGTTTGGTCGGGGGGCTACGAGCAGTACTTC
TRBD2	TRBV5-1	-	TRBJ2-5	CASSSTSGGASGETQYF	TGCGCCAGCAGCTCAACTAGCGGGGGGGCCTCTGGGGAGACCCAGTACTTC
-	TRBV7-9	-	TRBJ1-1	CASSLNRAMAFF	TGTGCCAGCAGCCTCAACAGGGCCATGGCTTTCTTT
TRBD2	TRBV30	-	TRBJ2-3	CAWSRLAGHVDTQYF	TGTGCCTGGAGTAGACTAGCGGGGCACGTAGATACGCAGTATTTT
-	TRBV7-9	once	TRBJ1-2	CASSLGGALYGYTF	TGTGCCAGCAGCCTGGGGGGGGCACTCTATGGCTACACCTTC
-	TRBV24-1	-	TRBJ2-2	CATSAVSGELFF	TGTGCCACCAGTGCGGTGTCGGGGGAGCTGTTTTTT
TRBD2	TRBV5-4	-	TRBJ2-3	CASSTGLAGFSTDTQYF	TGTGCCAGCAGCACGGGACTAGCGGGGTTTAGCACAGATACGCAGTATTTT
-	TRBV9	-	TRBJ2-1	CASSVGTGYYNEQFF	TGTGCCAGCAGCGTCGGGACTGGCTATTACAATGAGCAGTTCTTC
TRBD1	TRBV4-1	-	TRBJ2-7	CATSPGQTWEQYF	TGCGCCACTTCGCCGGGACAGACTTGGGAGCAGTACTTC
-	TRBV7-8	-	TRBJ2-7	CASSLSWGDGEQYF	TGTGCCAGCAGCTTAAGTTGGGGGGACGGCGAGCAGTACTTC
-	TRBV19	-	TRBJ2-1	CASSAGYGYNEQFF	TGTGCCAGTAGTGCAGGGTATGGGTACAATGAGCAGTTCTTC
TRBD1	TRBV4-1	-	TRBJ2-5	CASSLWTGMSQETQYF	TGCGCCAGCAGTCTTTGGACAGGGATGAGCCAAGAGACCCAGTACTTC
TRBD1	TRBV27	-	TRBJ2-7	CASSLSGTGGSYEQYF	TGTGCCAGCAGTTTATCAGGGACAGGGGGCTCCTACGAGCAGTACTTC
-	TRBV6-2/TRBV6-3	-	TRBJ1-2	CASSGPPLYGYTF	TGTGCCAGCAGTGGTCCCCCACTGTATGGCTACACCTTC
TRBD1	TRBV5-1	-	TRBJ2-1	CASSLRQGAGYYNEQFF	TGCGCCAGCAGCTTGAGGCAGGGGGCTGGGTACTACAATGAGCAGTTCTTC
TRBD2	TRBV5-1	-	TRBJ2-1	CASSPIAGGPSVNEQFF	TGCGCCAGCAGCCCCATAGCGGGGGGGCCCTCGGTCAATGAGCAGTTCTTC
-	TRBV4-1	-	TRBJ1-2	CASSQGETQGYGYTF	TGCGCCAGCAGCCAAGGGGAGACTCAAGGCTATGGCTACACCTTC